These T cell receptor beta chains were read from a single sample in a study of T cell responses to AZD1222 COVID-19 vaccine. Assay used: immunoSEQ multiplex PCR; TCRdb lists only in-frame clones, some missing. The table has about 190,000 clones, almost 95% seen once. Specimen: peripheral blood, collected on day 0 of AZD1222 vaccination. The receptor source for this set is an adult in good health. Each CDR3 is given with its conserved first and last residue. The order of the fields is V gene, clone size, J gene, D gene, CDR3 protein, CDR3 DNA. D genes are given only for firm matches. Clone size is shown for a subset of rows, as once, few, many or a class of expanded clone.

TRBV3-1/TRBV3-2	NA	TRBJ2-5	NA	CASSQDGRGVETQYF	TGTGCCAGCAGCCAAGATGGTCGGGGAGTGGAGACCCAGTACTTC
TRBV15	NA	TRBJ2-3	NA	CATSRGGTDTQYF	TGTGCCACCAGCAGAGGGGGCACAGATACGCAGTATTTT
TRBV12-3/TRBV12-4	NA	TRBJ2-1	NA	CASSGQYNEQFF	TGTGCCAGCAGTGGACAGTACAATGAGCAGTTCTTC
TRBV5-1	NA	TRBJ1-1	NA	CASSLDTQNTEAFF	TGCGCCAGCAGCTTGGACACCCAGAACACTGAAGCTTTCTTT
TRBV28	NA	TRBJ2-1	NA	CASSFLAREQFF	TGTGCCAGCAGTTTCCTAGCACGAGAGCAGTTCTTC
TRBV30	once	TRBJ2-7	NA	CAWSAGRGYEQYF	TGTGCCTGGAGTGCTGGCAGGGGTTACGAGCAGTACTTC
TRBV5-4	NA	TRBJ2-7	NA	CASSLAGERGYEQYF	TGTGCCAGCAGCTTGGCGGGTGAGAGGGGCTACGAGCAGTACTTC
TRBV4-3	once	TRBJ2-7	NA	CASSQDPYYEQYF	TGCGCCAGCAGCCAAGATCCCTACTACGAGCAGTACTTC
TRBV28	NA	TRBJ2-3	NA	CASSPDRRTDTQYF	TGTGCCAGCAGTCCAGACAGGCGCACAGATACGCAGTATTTT
TRBV9	NA	TRBJ2-1	TRBD1	CASSPRTGQSSYNEQFF	TGTGCCAGCAGCCCTAGGACAGGCCAGAGCTCCTACAATGAGCAGTTCTTC
TRBV28	NA	TRBJ2-7	TRBD1	CASHQGAGYEQYF	TGTGCCAGCCACCAGGGGGCAGGGTACGAGCAGTACTTC
TRBV4-1	NA	TRBJ1-5	NA	CASSPGTPNQPQHF	TGCGCCAGCAGCCCCGGGACACCAAATCAGCCCCAGCATTTT
TRBV6-5	NA	TRBJ2-2	NA	CASSSRELFF	TGTGCCAGCTCCTCCCGGGAGCTGTTTTTT
TRBV5-1	NA	TRBJ2-7	NA	CASGRLGGSYEQYF	TGCGCCAGCGGACGACTAGGTGGATCCTACGAGCAGTACTTC
TRBV11-2	NA	TRBJ1-6	TRBD1	CASSSQGIYNSPLHF	TGTGCCAGCAGCTCACAGGGGATTTATAATTCACCCCTCCACTTT
TRBV5-4	NA	TRBJ1-1	TRBD1	CASSLDRDRLNTEAFF	TGTGCCAGCAGCTTGGACCGGGACAGGCTGAACACTGAAGCTTTCTTT
TRBV7-8	NA	TRBJ2-2	TRBD2	CASSPGTSGALGELFF	TGTGCCAGCAGCCCCGGGACTAGCGGTGCTCTCGGGGAGCTGTTTTTT
TRBV15	NA	TRBJ2-7	TRBD2	CATRAGGTSGSGQYF	TGTGCCACCAGGGCCGGGGGGACTAGCGGGAGCGGGCAGTACTTC
TRBV5-3	NA	TRBJ2-2	NA	CARMAQGSGELFF	TGTGCCAGAATGGCTCAGGGGTCCGGGGAGCTGTTTTTT
TRBV19	NA	TRBJ2-3	TRBD2	CASRGGIADTQYF	TGTGCCAGTAGGGGGGGGATAGCAGATACGCAGTATTTT
TRBV3-1/TRBV3-2	NA	TRBJ1-2	NA	CASSQRGDYGYTF	TGTGCCAGCAGCCAACGGGGGGACTATGGCTACACCTTC
TRBV5-5	once	TRBJ2-2	TRBD2	CASSTLAGGPGTGELFF	TGTGCCAGCAGCACACTAGCGGGAGGGCCTGGTACCGGGGAGCTGTTTTTT
TRBV19	NA	TRBJ2-2	TRBD1	CASTPEGQGSGELFF	TGTGCCAGTACCCCCGAGGGACAGGGATCCGGGGAGCTGTTTTTT
TRBV5-1	NA	TRBJ1-5	NA	CASSSVPRGSGNQPQHF	TGCGCCAGCAGCTCCGTCCCTCGGGGGAGTGGCAATCAGCCCCAGCATTTT
TRBV30	NA	TRBJ1-1	NA	CAWGGDNPFTEAFF	TGTGCCTGGGGGGGGGACAATCCGTTCACTGAAGCTTTCTTT
TRBV28	NA	TRBJ1-1	NA	CASSFLWGAGAFF	TGTGCCAGCAGTTTCCTCTGGGGAGCAGGAGCTTTCTTT
TRBV18	NA	TRBJ1-1	NA	CASSQTVNTEAFF	TGTGCCAGCTCTCAAACAGTGAACACTGAAGCTTTCTTT
TRBV3-1/TRBV3-2	once	TRBJ2-2	TRBD2	CASSPRWTSGANTGELFF	TGTGCCAGCAGCCCGCGATGGACTAGCGGGGCGAACACCGGGGAGCTGTTTTTT
TRBV9	NA	TRBJ1-1	NA	CASSVGARGTEAFF	TGTGCCAGCAGCGTGGGGGCGCGGGGCACTGAAGCTTTCTTT
TRBV5-1	NA	TRBJ2-3	TRBD2	CASSRGTSGSSTDTQYF	TGCGCCAGCAGCCGTGGGACTAGCGGGAGCAGTACAGATACGCAGTATTTT
TRBV18	NA	TRBJ1-3	NA	CASSPPPRPSGNTIYF	TGTGCCAGCTCACCACCGCCCAGGCCGTCTGGAAACACCATATATTTT
TRBV28	NA	TRBJ1-1	TRBD1	CASTVRTGGRTEAFF	TGTGCCAGCACCGTAAGAACAGGGGGCCGCACTGAAGCTTTCTTT
TRBV4-2	NA	TRBJ2-2	NA	CAVGAPLLSGELFF	TGTGCCGTGGGGGCGCCCCTCTTGAGCGGGGAGCTGTTTTTT
TRBV5-6	NA	TRBJ1-4	NA	CASSLQLNQREKLFF	TGTGCCAGCAGCTTGCAGCTCAATCAGAGGGAAAAACTGTTTTTT
TRBV28	NA	TRBJ2-7	TRBD1	CASRGTGKEWQYF	TGTGCCAGCAGGGGGACAGGGAAGGAGTGGCAGTACTTC
TRBV4-3	NA	TRBJ2-7	NA	CASSEDLWYEQYF	TGCGCCAGCAGCGAAGACCTGTGGTACGAGCAGTACTTC
TRBV9	NA	TRBJ2-1	NA	CASSVGGLADNEQFF	TGTGCCAGCAGCGTAGGGGGATTAGCGGACAATGAGCAGTTCTTC
TRBV6-2/TRBV6-3	NA	TRBJ2-7	TRBD2	CASSGGLALSYEQYF	TGTGCCAGCAGTGGGGGACTAGCGCTCTCCTACGAGCAGTACTTC
TRBV6-5	NA	TRBJ2-2	NA	CASSYRGHTGELFF	TGTGCCAGCAGTTATCGGGGGCACACCGGGGAGCTGTTTTTT
TRBV3-1/TRBV3-2	NA	TRBJ2-7	NA	CASSPGLFYEQYF	TGTGCCAGCAGCCCCGGACTCTTCTACGAGCAGTACTTC
TRBV19	NA	TRBJ2-7	NA	CASSRALGEQYF	TGTGCCAGTAGTAGGGCTCTAGGAGAGCAGTACTTC